Here is one T cell receptor beta chain with its context. The sample originates from a study of shared clonotypes between healthy human individuals. The germline V gene has CDR1 LNHDA and CDR2 SQIVND (reference sequence). The CDR3 is 16 residues long. The J segment lost 6 bases and the V segment lost 1 base, leaving 10 bases of the junction unmatched. Positively selected for CCR7, the CD45RO-negative cells used as naive CD8 cells excluded terminally differentiated effector memory CD45RA+ cells. Method: immunoSEQ multiplex PCR; TCRdb's copy keeps in-frame clones and lacks some. This table holds some 1,900,000 clones, about 95% found once.

Sequenced: naive CD8+ T cells sorted from blood. This TCR was sampled from a man aged 18 to 29 in good health. The chain joins TRBV19 to TRBJ1-2, with 8 bases fitting TRBD1. This CDR3 is CASSIVPQGAGDGYTF. Written as DNA, the CDR3 is TGTGCCAGTAGTATAGTTCCGCAGGGGGCCGGGGATGGCTACACCTTC.